This T cell receptor (beta chain) appears in the sequencing data of a study of cytomegalovirus exposure and HLA in healthy donors. Whole-study findings and limits: Among the most significant clusters, several appeared linked to common viral pathogens in a later analysis.

The PCR contained 60 Vbeta and 13 Jbeta primers. This table comes from immunoSEQ multiplex PCR, and its TCRdb copy is limited to in-frame clones, with some not included. The sample contains more than 90,000 clones, 78% of which appear only once. Details on this clone: Its target is not known.

The germline CDR1 and CDR2 sequences are MNHNY and SVGAGI (reference sequence). Trimming removed 11 bases from V and 1 base from J, with 15 bases in between. The CDR3 spans 14 residues. The sequence was collected from a woman in her fifties or sixties in good health and CMV-seronegative. What was sequenced was PBMCs. The chain joins TRBV6-6 to TRBJ2-1, with D unclear. CDR3 amino acids: CASVIGQSYNEQFF. CDR3 DNA sequence: TGTGCCTCAGTTATTGGGCAGTCCTACAATGAGCAGTTCTTC.